This T cell receptor beta chain originates from a study of control samples from healthy donors and cancer patients. The CDR3 consists of 15 residues. Germline CDR1 is SGHTA and CDR2 is FQGTGA. Trimming removed 3 bases at V and 2 bases at J, with 11 bases between. The table came from immunoSEQ multiplex PCR; TCRdb's copy has only in-frame clones and leaves some out. The sample has roughly 100,000 clones, about 92% seen once; the top ten hold roughly 2.5%. This receptor was obtained from a woman under 30 in good health. The gene calls are TRBV7-3 and TRBJ2-1; D might be TRBD2 (6 bases). What was sequenced was blood. For the CDR3, the DNA is TGTGCCAGCAGCTTGGGGCCGGGGGCCTACAATGAGCAGTTCTTC. It translates to CASSLGPGAYNEQFF.